This T cell receptor beta chain was captured in a study of radiotherapy plus CTLA-4 blockade in lung cancer (dated by TCRdb to the late 2010s). About the study as a whole: Objective responses occurred in 18% of enrolled patients, and around 29% achieved disease control.

Turning to this clone: The target of this receptor is not known. Base qualities are not at hand, and no much larger clone is one base apart.

The library came from the immunoSEQ multiplex PCR assay. Imported from immuneACCESS, the table was reduced by TCRdb to in-frame sequences with V and J called. These copies leave out some clones; in studies compared against another copy, an unresolved V gene accounts for under half, and the cause of the remainder is not known. The sample table lists around 56,000 clones, roughly 80% of them with a count of one. The ten largest make up roughly 17% of the sample. The paper's findings and limits, for the study overall: TCR clones derived from tumors expanded in peripheral blood after treatment with radiotherapy and ipilimumab. Early dynamic changes in blood T cell clones, together with increased serum interferon-beta after radiation, were reported as the strongest predictors of response.

CDR1 SGHAT and CDR2 FQNNGV were looked up in the germline V gene. Including cysteine and phenylalanine, the CDR3 has 15 amino acids. The sequence is cut down to CDR3 DNA, 45 bases in frame from base 1. V sheds 1 base and J sheds 5 bases, leaving 13 bases between their ends. In this study, focal radiation therapy paired with CTLA-4 blockade (ipilimumab) was tested in patients who had chemo-refractory metastatic non-small-cell lung cancer. The rearranged segments are TRBV11-2 and TRBJ2-3, with TRBD2 tentatively as D gene (6 bases match). The TCR sequence derives from a human donor with non-small cell lung cancer who had a complete response to radiotherapy plus ipilimumab. Sample: peripheral blood, taken from a patient treated with radiotherapy plus ipilimumab. The CDR3 reads as follows: CASSLVRGSRDTQYF. The DNA reads TGTGCCAGCAGCTTAGTACGGGGGAGTAGAGATACGCAGTATTTT.